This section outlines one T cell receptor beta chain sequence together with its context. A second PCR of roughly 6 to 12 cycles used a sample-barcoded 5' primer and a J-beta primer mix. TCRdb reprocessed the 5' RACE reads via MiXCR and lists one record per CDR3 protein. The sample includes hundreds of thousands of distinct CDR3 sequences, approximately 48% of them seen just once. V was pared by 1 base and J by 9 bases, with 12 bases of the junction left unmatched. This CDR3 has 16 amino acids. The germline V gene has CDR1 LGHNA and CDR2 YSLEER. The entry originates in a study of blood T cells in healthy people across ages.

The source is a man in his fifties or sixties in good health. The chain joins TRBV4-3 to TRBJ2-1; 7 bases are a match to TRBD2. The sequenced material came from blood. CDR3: CASSQVLAGVQGEQFF. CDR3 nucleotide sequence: TGCGCCAGCAGCCAAGTATTGGCGGGGGTTCAAGGTGAGCAGTTCTTC.